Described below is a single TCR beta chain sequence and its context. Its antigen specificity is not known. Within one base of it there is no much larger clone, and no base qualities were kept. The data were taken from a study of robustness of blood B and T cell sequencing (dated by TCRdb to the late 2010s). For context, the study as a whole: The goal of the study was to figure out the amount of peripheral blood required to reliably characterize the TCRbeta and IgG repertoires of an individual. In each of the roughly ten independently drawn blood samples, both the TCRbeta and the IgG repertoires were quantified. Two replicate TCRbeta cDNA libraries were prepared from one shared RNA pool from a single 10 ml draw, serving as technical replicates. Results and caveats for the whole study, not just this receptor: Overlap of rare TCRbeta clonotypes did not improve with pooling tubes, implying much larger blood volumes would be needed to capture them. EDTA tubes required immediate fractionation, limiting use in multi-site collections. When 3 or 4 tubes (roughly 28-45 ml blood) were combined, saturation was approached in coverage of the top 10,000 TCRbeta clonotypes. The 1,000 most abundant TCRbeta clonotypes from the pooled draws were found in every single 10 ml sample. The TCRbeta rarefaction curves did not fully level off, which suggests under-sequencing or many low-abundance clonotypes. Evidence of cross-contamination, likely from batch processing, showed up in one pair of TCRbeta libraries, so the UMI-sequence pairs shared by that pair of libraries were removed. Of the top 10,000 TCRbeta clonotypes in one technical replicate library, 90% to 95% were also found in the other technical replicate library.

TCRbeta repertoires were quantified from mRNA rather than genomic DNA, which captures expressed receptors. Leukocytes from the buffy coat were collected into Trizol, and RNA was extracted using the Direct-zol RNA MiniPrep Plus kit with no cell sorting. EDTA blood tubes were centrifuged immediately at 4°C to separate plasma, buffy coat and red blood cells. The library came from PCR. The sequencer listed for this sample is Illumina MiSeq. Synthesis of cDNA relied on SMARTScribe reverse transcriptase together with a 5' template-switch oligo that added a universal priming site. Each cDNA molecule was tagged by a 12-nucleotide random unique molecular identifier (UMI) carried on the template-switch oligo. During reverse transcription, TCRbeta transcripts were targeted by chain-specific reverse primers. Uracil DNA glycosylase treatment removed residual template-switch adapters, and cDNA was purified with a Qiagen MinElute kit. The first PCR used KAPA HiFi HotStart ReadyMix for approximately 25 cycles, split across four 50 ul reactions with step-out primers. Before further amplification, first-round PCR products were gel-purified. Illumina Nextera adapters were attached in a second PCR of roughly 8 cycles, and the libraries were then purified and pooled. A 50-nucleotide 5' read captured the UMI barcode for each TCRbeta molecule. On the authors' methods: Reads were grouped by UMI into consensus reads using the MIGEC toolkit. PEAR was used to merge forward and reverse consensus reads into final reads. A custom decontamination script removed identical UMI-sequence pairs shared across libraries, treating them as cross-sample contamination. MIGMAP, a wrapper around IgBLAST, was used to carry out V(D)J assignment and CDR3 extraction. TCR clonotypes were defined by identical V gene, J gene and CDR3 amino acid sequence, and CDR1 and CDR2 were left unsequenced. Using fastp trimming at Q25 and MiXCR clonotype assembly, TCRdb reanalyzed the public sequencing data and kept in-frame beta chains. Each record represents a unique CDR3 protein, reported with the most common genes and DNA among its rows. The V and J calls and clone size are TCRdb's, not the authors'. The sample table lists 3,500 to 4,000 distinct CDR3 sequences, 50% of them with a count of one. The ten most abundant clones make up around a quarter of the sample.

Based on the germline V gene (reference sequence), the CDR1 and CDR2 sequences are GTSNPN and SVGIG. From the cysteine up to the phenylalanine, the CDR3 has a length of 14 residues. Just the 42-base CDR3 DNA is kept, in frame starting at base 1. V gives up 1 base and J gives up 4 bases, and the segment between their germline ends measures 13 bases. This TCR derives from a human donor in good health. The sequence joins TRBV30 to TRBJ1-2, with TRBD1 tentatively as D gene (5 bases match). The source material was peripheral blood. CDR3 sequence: CAWSADGGTYGYTF. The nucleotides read TGTGCCTGGAGTGCCGACGGCGGGACCTATGGCTACACCTTC.